This TCR beta chain was identified during a study of cytomegalovirus exposure and HLA in healthy donors. Notes on the study in general: Reports described diagnosis of cytomegalovirus status by the classifier as highly specific and sensitive. An assumption of roughly uniform sequencing depth across donors underlay the presence/absence analyses.

In the case of this clone: Its target is not known.

This CDR3 is 16 amino acids long. The germline V and J ends were trimmed by 1 base and 4 bases, with 16 bases remaining between them. The germline V gene has CDR1 SEHNR and CDR2 FQNEAQ (reference sequence). Primers for the PCR totalled 60 Vbeta and 13 Jbeta. Using immunoSEQ multiplex PCR, the repertoire was profiled, and TCRdb retains in-frame clones only, with some absent. The repertoire holds 100,000 to 150,000 clones, roughly 80% seen once, with about 9.2% in the top ten. Sequencing input: PBMCs. This sequence originates from a man aged 30-40 years in good health and CMV-seropositive. The chain combines TRBV7-9 with TRBJ1-2, with a possible D match to TRBD1 (5 bases). The CDR3 loop reads CASSLGVAGGTYGYTF. The CDR3 DNA reads TGTGCCAGCAGCTTAGGGGTCGCCGGGGGGACCTATGGCTACACCTTC.